Each of the 3 T cell receptor beta chains below was sequenced from the same sample in a study of blood T cell repertoires in COVID-19 (dated by TCRdb to the early 2020s). Receptors were amplified or captured by the immunoSEQ multiplex PCR assay. The clones in this table, taken by TCRdb from immuneACCESS, are in-frame only. Not every clone is retained; where verified, under half of the shortfall comes from an unresolved V gene, and the cause of the rest is unknown. This sample gives about 250,000 clones in total; about 90% of them show up just once. Roughly 3% of the sample comes from the top ten. Sequencing was performed on peripheral blood. These receptors were collected from a man aged 18 to 29 with active or convalescent COVID-19.

V gene TRBV29-1 combines with J gene TRBJ1-4; TRBD1 is a possible D gene (5 bases). The CDR3 extends over 12 amino acids. The V gene lost 4 bases and the J gene lost 7 bases, with 10 bases spanning the gap. Germline CDR1 and CDR2: SQVTM and ANQGSEA. The CDR3 sequence: CSVGWTSEKLFF. The CDR3 coding sequence is TGCAGCGTTGGATGGACAAGTGAAAAACTGTTTTTT.

The CDR3 DNA is TGTGCCAGCAGCCCAGGGGGATCCCGGAGGACCCAGTACTTC. Amino acids: CASSPGGSRRTQYF. This chain uses TRBV11-2 with TRBJ2-5; 7 bases map to TRBD1. J gave up 7 bases and V 5 bases, and 10 bases lay outside the gene matches. Germline V gives CDR1 SGHAT, CDR2 FQNNGV. The CDR3 covers 14 residues. Filled out from reference TRBV11-2 and TRBJ2-5, the complete variable domain reads EAGVAQSPRYKIIEKRQSVAFWCNPISGHATLYWYQQILGQGPKLLIQFQNNGVVDDSQLPKDRFSAERLKGVDSTLKIQPAKLEDSAVYLCASSPGGSRRTQYFGPGTRLLVL.

The DNA of the CDR3 is TGCAGTGCTAGTTCGGGGGAGGATGGCTACACCTTC. Translating it yields CSASSGEDGYTF. The rearrangement links TRBV20-1 to TRBJ1-2; possibly TRBD1 for D (5 bases). V was pared by 3 bases and J by 6 bases, with 11 bases between. In germline, CDR1 is DFQATT, CDR2 SNEGSKA (reference sequence). This CDR3 is built from 12 residues.